This T cell receptor (beta chain) is drawn from a study of cytomegalovirus exposure and HLA in healthy donors. Researchers ran the PCR with 60 Vbeta and 13 Jbeta primers. Clones were read by immunoSEQ multiplex PCR, and TCRdb kept only the in-frame ones, dropping some. This table holds under 90,000 clones, over 65% found once. Notes on this clone: What it binds is not known. The sample has other DNA sequences that encode this CDR3 too.

Whole-study findings and limits: One cluster of highly shared sequence variants probably arose as a sequencing artifact. A list of about 160 TCR beta chains associated with cytomegalovirus was given.

The sample comprised PBMCs. This receptor was obtained from a man aged 50-60 years in good health and CMV-seropositive.

The CDR3 sequence is CASSGTSGSYEQYF. Written as DNA, the CDR3 is TGTGCCAGCAGCGGTACTAGCGGGAGCTACGAGCAGTACTTC. The V and J genes are TRBV9 and TRBJ2-7, with 11 bases lining up with TRBD2. Trimming took 3 bases from V and 3 from J; bases not matched to a gene: 2. This CDR3 comprises 14 residues. Germline CDR1 is SGDLS and CDR2 is YYNGEE.